The 15 T cell receptor beta chains below come from one sample, sequenced in a study of blood T cell repertoires in COVID-19. Assay: immunoSEQ multiplex PCR; the TCRdb copy retains only in-frame clones and omits some. The data show 95,000 to 150,000 clones, with roughly 90% seen just once and approximately 4.2% held by the top ten. The sequenced sample consisted of peripheral blood. The receptors were sampled from a man aged 40-50 years with acute or convalescent COVID-19.

This chain connects TRBV5-1 to TRBJ1-5; D call uncertain. There are 15 residues in the CDR3. Germline CDR1 and CDR2: SGHRS and YFSETQ. V shed 0 bases and J shed 6 bases, with 13 bases lying between them. The CDR3 loop is CASSLEPGKIQPQHF. The CDR3 bases are TGCGCCAGCAGCTTGGAACCCGGGAAGATTCAGCCCCAGCATTTT.

The CDR3 here is CASSLLQGVGGYTF. The CDR3 DNA reads TGTGCCAGCAGCTTGTTACAGGGGGTAGGGGGCTACACCTTC. The J gene is TRBJ1-2, the V gene TRBV5-8, with 8 bases that match TRBD1. Germline lookup yields CDR1 SGHTS and CDR2 YDEGEE. The CDR3 has 14 amino acids. The V segment lost 1 base and the J segment 8 bases; nucleotides outside the gene matches: 7.

The count of this clone is one. V gene TRBV4-2 combines with J gene TRBJ2-7, with D perhaps matching TRBD2 (7 bases). CDR1 and CDR2 from the germline V gene are LGHNA and YNFKEQ. The CDR3 has 16 residues. Trimming stripped 4 bases from V and 0 bases from J, with 16 bases between. The CDR3 protein is CASSRGGQFSSYEQYF. In DNA, the CDR3 is TGTGCCAGCAGCCGGGGGGGGCAATTCAGCTCCTACGAGCAGTACTTC.

CDR3 sequence: CASSLDRGIGETQYF. CDR3 coding DNA: TGTGCCAGCAGTTTAGACAGGGGTATAGGAGAGACCCAGTACTTC. The rearrangement uses TRBV27 and TRBJ2-5; 8 bases line up with TRBD1. The germline V gene has CDR1 MNHEY and CDR2 SMNVEV (reference sequence). The CDR3 has 15 residues. J gave up 4 bases and V 2 bases, and 6 bases lay outside the gene matches.

V usage is TRBV7-8 and J usage is TRBJ2-3, with TRBD2 matching 13 bases. V shed 3 bases, J shed 4 bases, and the junction held 7 bases outside the gene matches. The CDR3 totals 17 residues. Per the germline V gene, CDR1 is SGHVS and CDR2 is FQNEAQ. The CDR3 DNA is TGTGCCAGCAGCTTTCTCGGACTAGCGGGAGAGTCAGATACGCAGTATTTT. Translating gives CASSFLGLAGESDTQYF.

CDR3 nucleotide sequence: TGTGCCAGACAGGTTCACACTGAAGCTTTCTTT. Protein product: CARQVHTEAFF. The chain carries TRBV2 and TRBJ1-1; the D gene is possibly TRBD1 (5 bases). The germline gives CDR1 SNHLY, CDR2 FYNNEI. The CDR3 consists of 11 residues. V lost 9 bases and J 3 bases, leaving 8 bases between the germline ends. The whole variable domain, remainder taken from reference TRBV2 and TRBJ1-1, is EPEVTQTPSHQVTQMGQEVILRCVPISNHLYFYWYRQILGQKVEFLVSFYNNEISEKSEIFDDQFSVERPDGSNFTLKIRSTKLEDSAMYFCARQVHTEAFFGQGTRLTVV.

This clone was seen only a few times. The J gene is TRBJ2-1, the V gene TRBV7-2; 11 bases match TRBD1. CDR3 length equals 15 residues. Germline V gives CDR1 SGHTA, CDR2 FQGNSA. V gave up 5 bases and J gave up 7 bases; unmatched junction bases: 7. The CDR3 is CASSLGQGDWNEQFF. The DNA of the CDR3 is TGTGCCAGCAGCCTGGGACAGGGGGATTGGAATGAGCAGTTCTTC.

This sequence joins TRBV10-3 and TRBJ1-6, with 8 bases matching TRBD1. The CDR3 extends over 15 amino acids. Germline CDR1 is ENHRY and CDR2 is SYGVKD. With V trimmed by 0 bases and J by 8 bases, 3 bases remained unmatched. CDR3 sequence: CAISESTDRDSPLHF. As DNA, the CDR3 is TGTGCCATCAGTGAGTCGACGGACAGGGATTCACCCCTCCACTTT.

The V gene is TRBV30, the J gene TRBJ1-6; D is ambiguous. Germline-derived CDR1 and CDR2 are GTSNPN and SVGIG (reference sequence). Trimming removed 0 bases at V and 7 bases at J, with 10 bases between. The CDR3 is 14 residues long. This CDR3 reads CAWSVTPQNSPLHF. DNA of the CDR3: TGTGCCTGGAGTGTAACCCCACAGAATTCACCCCTCCACTTT. The full variable domain, completed using reference TRBV30 and TRBJ1-6, is SQTIHQWPATLVQPVGSPLSLECTVEGTSNPNLYWYRQAAGRGLQLLFYSVGIGQISSEVPQNLSASRPQDRQFILSSKKLLLSDSGFYLCAWSVTPQNSPLHFGNGTRLTVT.

To note about this clone: One end of the junction is discordant with germline, which a read error may explain. The gene calls are TRBV10-3 and TRBJ2-1, with 10 nucleotides matching TRBD2. The CDR3 extends over 15 amino acids. Germline values: CDR1 ENHRY, CDR2 SYGVKD. CDR3 DNA sequence: TGTGCCATCAGTGAGTCAGGGGCTAGCGGGGGCCACCGGGTCTTC. This codes for CAISESGASGGHRVF.

The V gene is TRBV6-1, the J gene TRBJ1-2; D uncertain. Trimming pared 0 bases from V and 4 bases from J, leaving 15 bases between. CDR1 is MNHNS, CDR2 SASEGT, per germline. The length of the CDR3 is 16 residues. The CDR3 bases are TGTGCCAGCAGTGAAGCGTCGTTCGGCGGAACCTATGGCTACACCTTC. Residues: CASSEASFGGTYGYTF.

V usage is TRBV5-1 and J usage is TRBJ2-1; D remains ambiguous. The germline CDR1 and CDR2 sequences are SGHRS and YFSETQ. The V end lost 0 bases, the J end lost 13 bases, and 11 bases lay between the germline ends. The CDR3 contains 12 residues. The CDR3 sequence is CASSLAWANQFF. In DNA, the CDR3 is TGCGCCAGCAGCTTGGCATGGGCGAACCAGTTCTTC.

CDR3 DNA: TGCAGCGTTGGACTAGCGGGAGGGAGGGAGACCCAGTACTTC. Translating gives CSVGLAGGRETQYF. The gene calls are TRBV29-1 and TRBJ2-5; 14 nucleotides match TRBD2. Trimming removed 4 bases from V and 5 bases from J; junction bases left unmatched: 3. The CDR3 runs to 14 residues. Looked up from germline, CDR1 is SQVTM and CDR2 is ANQGSEA. The variable domain in full, with the rest retrieved from reference TRBV29-1 and TRBJ2-5, is SAVISQKPSRDICQRGTSLTIQCQVDSQVTMMFWYRQQPGQSLTLIATANQGSEATYESGFVIDKFPISRPNLTFSTLTVSNMSPEDSSIYLCSVGLAGGRETQYFGPGTRLLVL.

In DNA form, the CDR3 reads TGCGCCAGCAGCTCCAGGGAGGACGGCTACACCTTC. It codes for CASSSREDGYTF. The gene calls are TRBV5-1 and TRBJ1-2, with a tentative D call TRBD1 (5 bases). V lost 3 bases and J 8 bases, leaving 11 bases between the germline ends. Germline V lookup: CDR1 SGHRS, CDR2 YFSETQ. This CDR3 is built from 12 residues.

The V call is TRBV5-1, the J call TRBJ1-4, with D perhaps TRBD1 (5 bases). CDR1 is SGHRS and CDR2 is YFSETQ in the germline V gene. Trimming left V 5 bases short and J 3 bases short, with 11 bases between. This CDR3 has 14 residues. The CDR3 DNA is TGCGCCAGCAGGGCGGGACGGGCTAATGAAAAACTGTTTTTT. This encodes CASRAGRANEKLFF.